This is a list of T cell receptor beta chains from one sample in a study of vaccination effects on CD4 cells after COVID-19. These receptors lack a known antigen. The data were produced by immunoSEQ multiplex PCR, yet TCRdb's version contains in-frame clones alone and is incomplete. Of some 28,000 clones listed, 65% are singletons. The source material was CD4+ T cells from PBMCs cultured without peptide, sampled before COVID-19 vaccination. The receptors shown here come from a human donor who received a COVID-19 vaccine. Each CDR3 is given with its conserved first and last residue. Fields, in order: D gene, clone size, J gene, V gene, CDR3 protein, CDR3 DNA. The D gene is left open where the match is weak. Expanded clones get a size class; other rows say once, few or many, or leave the size out.

TRBD1,few,TRBJ1-2,TRBV6-5,CASREDRGPYGYTF,TGTGCCAGCAGGGAGGACAGGGGACCCTATGGCTACACCTTC
TRBD2,NA,TRBJ2-7,TRBV19,CASSARSGSPTYEQYF,TGTGCCAGTAGTGCCCGTAGCGGGAGTCCTACCTACGAGCAGTACTTC
TRBD2,NA,TRBJ2-1,TRBV19,CASSMTSLKVAYNEQFF,TGTGCCAGTAGCATGACTAGCTTGAAGGTCGCTTACAATGAGCAGTTCTTC
NA,NA,TRBJ2-5,TRBV6-1,CASSETGIGETQYF,TGTGCCAGCAGTGAAACGGGGATTGGGGAGACCCAGTACTTC
NA,NA,TRBJ1-5,TRBV9,CASSVGSVSNQPQHF,TGTGCCAGCAGCGTAGGGTCCGTTAGCAATCAGCCCCAGCATTTT
NA,NA,TRBJ1-2,TRBV4-2,CASSQGGTAYGYTF,TGTGCCAGCAGCCAAGGGGGGACGGCTTATGGCTACACCTTC
NA,NA,TRBJ1-4,TRBV7-9,CASSLAGTTNEKLFF,TGTGCCAGCAGCTTAGCCGGAACAACTAATGAAAAACTGTTTTTT
NA,NA,TRBJ1-4,TRBV19,CASSVQAPAFSTNEKLFF,TGTGCCAGTAGTGTACAGGCCCCGGCTTTTTCAACTAATGAAAAACTGTTTTTT
NA,NA,TRBJ1-2,TRBV19,CASSVIQGVDYGYTF,TGTGCCAGTAGTGTGATACAGGGAGTCGACTATGGCTACACCTTC
NA,few,TRBJ1-3,TRBV6-5,CASSRTLSSGNTIYF,TGTGCCAGCAGTCGGACATTGAGCTCTGGAAACACCATATATTTT
TRBD1,NA,TRBJ2-7,TRBV27,CASKPGQDSYEQYF,TGTGCCAGCAAACCGGGACAGGATTCCTACGAGCAGTACTTC
TRBD1,few,TRBJ2-7,TRBV20-1,CSASGGTGRYEQYF,TGCAGTGCTAGTGGAGGGACAGGGCGGTACGAGCAGTACTTC
NA,NA,TRBJ2-7,TRBV12-5,CASGLVQSEQYF,TGTGCTAGTGGTTTGGTACAGAGCGAGCAGTACTTC
TRBD1,NA,TRBJ1-2,TRBV18,CASSQGQEGGYTF,TGTGCCAGCTCACAAGGACAGGAGGGTGGCTACACCTTC
TRBD2,NA,TRBJ2-1,TRBV5-5,CASSLGLSSGRGVRNEQFF,TGTGCCAGCAGCTTGGGTCTCTCGAGCGGGAGAGGAGTCAGGAATGAGCAGTTCTTC
TRBD1,NA,TRBJ2-7,TRBV3-1/TRBV3-2,CASSHRGIRTGAEQYF,TGTGCCAGCAGCCATAGAGGGATCCGGACAGGGGCCGAGCAGTACTTC
TRBD1,NA,TRBJ1-1,TRBV12-3/TRBV12-4,CASSPGTGVRAFF,TGTGCCAGCAGTCCCGGGACAGGGGTTAGAGCTTTCTTT
NA,few,TRBJ1-1,TRBV18,CASSPGFSNTEAFF,TGTGCCAGCTCACCGGGCTTCTCGAACACTGAAGCTTTCTTT
NA,NA,TRBJ2-7,TRBV12-3/TRBV12-4,CASSRITSGEQYF,TGTGCCAGCAGTAGGATAACGTCGGGCGAGCAGTACTTC
NA,NA,TRBJ2-3,TRBV5-4,CASSAGSAFDDTQYF,TGTGCCAGCAGCGCGGGCTCGGCATTCGATGATACGCAGTATTTT
NA,NA,TRBJ2-5,TRBV3-1/TRBV3-2,CASSQSPSTETQYF,TGTGCCAGCAGCCAAAGCCCTAGCACGGAGACCCAGTACTTC
NA,NA,TRBJ1-6,TRBV30,CAWSFDGEPLHF,TGTGCCTGGAGTTTCGACGGAGAGCCCCTCCACTTT
NA,few,TRBJ2-3,TRBV5-6,CASSPRLDTQYF,TGTGCCAGCAGCCCACGCTTAGATACGCAGTATTTT
TRBD1,NA,TRBJ1-6,TRBV27,CASSPLGTGVSPLHF,TGTGCCAGCAGTCCTCTGGGGACAGGGGTCTCACCCCTCCACTTT
TRBD2,NA,TRBJ2-3,TRBV4-1,CASSQDGSSGSADTQYF,TGCGCCAGCAGCCAAGATGGGTCTAGCGGGAGTGCAGATACGCAGTATTTT
NA,few,TRBJ2-5,TRBV27,CASSFTLTGQETQYF,TGTGCCAGCAGTTTTACACTTACAGGACAAGAGACCCAGTACTTC
NA,NA,TRBJ1-2,TRBV18,CASSPGLTTRHAYTF,TGTGCCAGCTCACCGGGCCTGACGACGCGGCATGCCTACACCTTC
TRBD2,NA,TRBJ2-7,TRBV6-2/TRBV6-3,CASSLTSGGAYNYEQYF,TGTGCCAGCAGCCTAACTAGCGGGGGCGCCTACAACTACGAGCAGTACTTC
NA,few,TRBJ1-1,TRBV29-1,CSVVRGGDTEAFF,TGCAGCGTTGTTCGCGGGGGCGACACTGAAGCTTTCTTT
NA,few,TRBJ1-2,TRBV14,CASSQDWGPGGYTF,TGTGCCAGCAGCCAAGATTGGGGGCCTGGTGGCTACACCTTC
NA,NA,TRBJ1-2,TRBV7-8,CASSLGIMWNPNYGYTF,TGTGCCAGCAGCTTAGGGATCATGTGGAATCCTAACTATGGCTACACCTTC
TRBD1,NA,TRBJ2-5,TRBV6-5,CASTRQGMKETQYF,TGTGCCAGCACCCGACAGGGGATGAAGGAGACCCAGTACTTC
TRBD2,NA,TRBJ2-3,TRBV9,CASSVGLAGGRGTDTQYF,TGTGCCAGCAGCGTAGGACTAGCGGGAGGGAGAGGCACAGATACGCAGTATTTT
NA,NA,TRBJ1-4,TRBV19,CASTRAVFNEKLFF,TGTGCCAGTACCCGGGCGGTTTTTAATGAAAAACTGTTTTTT
TRBD1,NA,TRBJ2-5,TRBV6-5,CASSLWDSQTQYF,TGTGCCAGCAGTTTATGGGACAGCCAGACCCAGTACTTC
TRBD1,few,TRBJ1-1,TRBV6-5,CAGGTGLITEAFF,TGTGCCGGCGGGACAGGATTGATCACTGAAGCTTTCTTT
NA,NA,TRBJ2-3,TRBV5-1,CASSWNLDDTQYF,TGCGCCAGCAGCTGGAACTTGGACGATACGCAGTATTTT
NA,NA,TRBJ2-3,TRBV5-1,CASSLRRTDTQYF,TGCGCCAGCAGCCTCCGACGCACAGATACGCAGTATTTT
TRBD1,NA,TRBJ2-5,TRBV5-1,CASSRTGVRETQYF,TGCGCCAGCAGCAGGACAGGGGTGAGGGAGACCCAGTACTTC
NA,NA,TRBJ2-1,TRBV9,CASNDEQFF,TGTGCCAGCAACGACGAGCAGTTCTTC
NA,NA,TRBJ2-3,TRBV21-1,CASYQTFRGPTDTQYF,TGTGCCAGCTATCAAACTTTCAGGGGGCCGACAGATACGCAGTATTTT
TRBD1,NA,TRBJ1-2,TRBV7-9,CASSWSTGEGYTF,TGTGCCAGCAGCTGGAGTACAGGGGAAGGCTACACCTTC
NA,few,TRBJ1-1,TRBV27,CASSGGMNTEAFF,TGTGCCAGCTCCGGGGGAATGAACACTGAAGCTTTCTTT